These T cell receptor beta chains were read from a single sample in a study of T cell responses to AZD1222 COVID-19 vaccine. The table came from immunoSEQ multiplex PCR; TCRdb's copy has only in-frame clones and leaves some out. The table has 75,000 to 95,000 clones, under 95% seen once. Sequenced here: peripheral blood, sampled on day 0 of AZD1222 vaccination. Receptors were obtained from an adult in good health. The CDR3 runs from the conserved cysteine through the conserved F or W. D genes are given only for firm matches. The size entry is marked missing in some rows and otherwise reads once, few, many or a size class.

CDR3: CASSQVSRGGADKYF
DNA: TGCGCCAGCAGCCAAGTCTCCCGGGGGGGGGCGGATAAGTACTTC
J: TRBJ2-7
V: TRBV4-1
size: -
D: TRBD2

CDR3: CASSYPDTQYF
DNA: TGTGCCAGCAGTTACCCAGATACGCAGTATTTT
J: TRBJ2-3
V: TRBV6-6
size: -
D: -

CDR3: CASILQGFGNTIYF
DNA: TGTGCCAGCATCTTACAGGGTTTCGGAAACACCATATATTTT
J: TRBJ1-3
V: TRBV11-3
size: -
D: -

CDR3: CASSLGSTGTGELFF
DNA: TGCGCCAGCAGCTTGGGGTCGACAGGGACCGGGGAGCTGTTTTTT
J: TRBJ2-2
V: TRBV5-1
size: once
D: TRBD1

CDR3: CASSQERAGAGETQYF
DNA: TGTGCCAGCAGCCAAGAAAGGGCGGGAGCAGGGGAGACCCAGTACTTC
J: TRBJ2-5
V: TRBV3-1/TRBV3-2
size: -
D: TRBD2

CDR3: CASRTSGSTGELFF
DNA: TGTGCCTCAAGGACTAGCGGGAGCACCGGGGAGCTGTTTTTT
J: TRBJ2-2
V: TRBV2
size: -
D: TRBD2

CDR3: CASSLNLGTGSSYEQYF
DNA: TGTGCCAGCAGCTTAAATCTTGGAACAGGGTCCTCCTACGAGCAGTACTTC
J: TRBJ2-7
V: TRBV7-8
size: once
D: -

CDR3: CASSVKEDGYTF
DNA: TGTGCCAGCAGTGTTAAGGAGGATGGCTACACCTTC
J: TRBJ1-2
V: TRBV6-1
size: -
D: -

CDR3: CASSLADTGNTIYF
DNA: TGTGCCAGCAGCTTGGCAGATACTGGAAACACCATATATTTT
J: TRBJ1-3
V: TRBV5-6
size: -
D: -

CDR3: CASSNQGGMNTEAFF
DNA: TGTGCCAGCAGCAATCAGGGGGGGATGAACACTGAAGCTTTCTTT
J: TRBJ1-1
V: TRBV7-3
size: -
D: TRBD1

CDR3: CASSPNDRDYGYTF
DNA: TGTGCCAGCAGCCCTAACGACAGGGACTATGGCTACACCTTC
J: TRBJ1-2
V: TRBV7-6
size: -
D: TRBD1

CDR3: CATSDLYSPIWHQPQHF
DNA: TGTGCCACCAGTGATTTGTATTCGCCGATATGGCATCAGCCCCAGCATTTT
J: TRBJ1-5
V: TRBV24-1
size: -
D: -

CDR3: CASTTGVGDYGYTF
DNA: TGTGCCAGCACCACGGGGGTGGGTGACTATGGCTACACCTTC
J: TRBJ1-2
V: TRBV2
size: -
D: -

CDR3: CAIRPGPGGETQYF
DNA: TGTGCCATCAGACCGGGACCCGGAGGGGAGACCCAGTACTTC
J: TRBJ2-5
V: TRBV10-3
size: -
D: -

CDR3: CASISSSGSETQYF
DNA: TGTGCCAGCATCTCCTCTAGCGGGAGTGAGACCCAGTACTTC
J: TRBJ2-5
V: TRBV6-5
size: -
D: TRBD2